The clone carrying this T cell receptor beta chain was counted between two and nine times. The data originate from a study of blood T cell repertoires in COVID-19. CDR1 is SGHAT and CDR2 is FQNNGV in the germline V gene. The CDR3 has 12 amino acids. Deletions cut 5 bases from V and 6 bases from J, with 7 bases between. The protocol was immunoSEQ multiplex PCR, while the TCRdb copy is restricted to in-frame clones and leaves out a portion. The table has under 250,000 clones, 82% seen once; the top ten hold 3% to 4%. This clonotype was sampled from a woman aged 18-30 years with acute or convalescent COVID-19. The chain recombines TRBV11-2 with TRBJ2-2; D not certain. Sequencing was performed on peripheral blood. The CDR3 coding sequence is TGTGCCAGCAGCCCGTTTCCCGGGGAGCTGTTTTTT. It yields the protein CASSPFPGELFF. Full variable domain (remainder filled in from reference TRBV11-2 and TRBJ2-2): EAGVAQSPRYKIIEKRQSVAFWCNPISGHATLYWYQQILGQGPKLLIQFQNNGVVDDSQLPKDRFSAERLKGVDSTLKIQPAKLEDSAVYLCASSPFPGELFFGEGSRLTVL.